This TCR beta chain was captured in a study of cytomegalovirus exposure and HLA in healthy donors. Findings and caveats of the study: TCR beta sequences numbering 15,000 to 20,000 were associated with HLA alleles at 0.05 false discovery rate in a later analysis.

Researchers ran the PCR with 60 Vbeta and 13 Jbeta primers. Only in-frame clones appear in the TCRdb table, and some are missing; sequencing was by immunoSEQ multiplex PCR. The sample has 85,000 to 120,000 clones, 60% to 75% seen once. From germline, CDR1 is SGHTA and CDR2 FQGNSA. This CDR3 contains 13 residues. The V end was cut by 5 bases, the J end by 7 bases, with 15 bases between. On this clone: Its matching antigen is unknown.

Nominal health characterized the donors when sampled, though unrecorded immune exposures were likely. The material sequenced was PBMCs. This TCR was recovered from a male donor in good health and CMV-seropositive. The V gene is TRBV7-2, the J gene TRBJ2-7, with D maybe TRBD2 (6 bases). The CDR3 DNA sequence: TGTGCCAGCAGCGTTAGCGGTGCGTGGGAGCAGTACTTC. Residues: CASSVSGAWEQYF.